The following is a T cell receptor (beta chain) sequence with its context. Its specificity is not known. The data were taken from a study of CD8 T cells in ankylosing spondylitis. Study observations and caveats: Reactive arthritis synovial fluid and blood were previously reported to contain some motif variants.

Library preparation for TCR beta used quantitative 5'-RACE with molecular barcodes. TCRdb ran MiXCR on the 5' RACE reads and lists one entry per CDR3 protein. The repertoire has more than 150,000 distinct CDR3 sequences, 15% to 20% of them found once; the top ten carry 4.3%. Germline V gene lookup returns CDR1 MNHEY and CDR2 SMNVEV (reference sequence). V lost 7 bases and J lost 3, with 19 bases in between. This CDR3 has 16 amino acids. The source is a male donor aged 10-35 years with ankylosing spondylitis or in good health (not recorded which). The chain recombines TRBV27 with TRBJ2-1; D uncertain. The sequenced sample was blood, either unsorted or a sorted T cell fraction (not recorded which). CDR3 in DNA: TGTGCCAGCATTACAAGTCTCGGGTCTTTCTACAATGAGCAGTTCTTC. Translation: CASITSLGSFYNEQFF.